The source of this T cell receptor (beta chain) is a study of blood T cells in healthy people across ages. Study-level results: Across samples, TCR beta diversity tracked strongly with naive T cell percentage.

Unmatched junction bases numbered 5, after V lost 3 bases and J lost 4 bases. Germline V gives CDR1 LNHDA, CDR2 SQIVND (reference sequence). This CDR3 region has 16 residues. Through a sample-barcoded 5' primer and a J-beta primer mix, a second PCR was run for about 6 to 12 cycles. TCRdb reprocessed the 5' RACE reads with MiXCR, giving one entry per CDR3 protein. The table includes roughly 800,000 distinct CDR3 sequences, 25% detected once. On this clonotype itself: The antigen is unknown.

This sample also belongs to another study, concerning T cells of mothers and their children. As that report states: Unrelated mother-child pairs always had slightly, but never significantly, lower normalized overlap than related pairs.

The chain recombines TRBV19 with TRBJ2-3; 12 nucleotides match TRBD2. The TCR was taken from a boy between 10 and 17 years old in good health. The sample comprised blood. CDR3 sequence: CASSILAGGPSDTQYF. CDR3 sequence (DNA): TGTGCCAGTAGTATTCTAGCGGGGGGGCCATCAGATACGCAGTATTTT.